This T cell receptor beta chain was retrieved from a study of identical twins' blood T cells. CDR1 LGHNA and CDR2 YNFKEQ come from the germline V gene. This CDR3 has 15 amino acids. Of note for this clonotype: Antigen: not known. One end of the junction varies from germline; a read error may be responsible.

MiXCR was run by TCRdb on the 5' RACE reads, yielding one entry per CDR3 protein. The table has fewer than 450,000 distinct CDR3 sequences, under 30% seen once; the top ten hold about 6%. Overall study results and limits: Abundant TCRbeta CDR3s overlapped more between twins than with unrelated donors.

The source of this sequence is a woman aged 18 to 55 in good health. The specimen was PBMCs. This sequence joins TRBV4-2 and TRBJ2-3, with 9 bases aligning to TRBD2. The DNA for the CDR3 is TGTGCCAGCAGCCAAGAAGGGACTAGCAGAGATACGCAGTATTTT. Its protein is CASSQEGTSRDTQYF.